This TCR beta chain derives from a study of blood T cell repertoires in COVID-19. In the study overall: Whether acute or convalescent, the COVID-19 samples came from the United States, Italy and Spain. Sources were T cells, B-cell-depleted T cells, or PBMCs; the material itself was cDNA or gDNA.

Profiling relied on immunoSEQ multiplex PCR, and the TCRdb table lists in-frame clones only, not all of them. The top ten hold approximately 19% of the sample, which has tens of thousands of clones, around 90% seen once. This CDR3 has 13 residues. Per germline, CDR1 LGHNA and CDR2 YNFKEQ. V was cut by 5 bases and J by 7 bases, with 11 bases left in between. This TCR came from a woman older than 75 with acute or convalescent COVID-19. The J gene is TRBJ1-4, the V gene TRBV4-2; a weak D match, TRBD1 (6 bases). Material for sequencing was peripheral blood. The CDR3 sequence: CASSSRGSEKLFF. The DNA for the CDR3 is TGTGCCAGCAGCTCGAGGGGGTCTGAAAAACTGTTTTTT.